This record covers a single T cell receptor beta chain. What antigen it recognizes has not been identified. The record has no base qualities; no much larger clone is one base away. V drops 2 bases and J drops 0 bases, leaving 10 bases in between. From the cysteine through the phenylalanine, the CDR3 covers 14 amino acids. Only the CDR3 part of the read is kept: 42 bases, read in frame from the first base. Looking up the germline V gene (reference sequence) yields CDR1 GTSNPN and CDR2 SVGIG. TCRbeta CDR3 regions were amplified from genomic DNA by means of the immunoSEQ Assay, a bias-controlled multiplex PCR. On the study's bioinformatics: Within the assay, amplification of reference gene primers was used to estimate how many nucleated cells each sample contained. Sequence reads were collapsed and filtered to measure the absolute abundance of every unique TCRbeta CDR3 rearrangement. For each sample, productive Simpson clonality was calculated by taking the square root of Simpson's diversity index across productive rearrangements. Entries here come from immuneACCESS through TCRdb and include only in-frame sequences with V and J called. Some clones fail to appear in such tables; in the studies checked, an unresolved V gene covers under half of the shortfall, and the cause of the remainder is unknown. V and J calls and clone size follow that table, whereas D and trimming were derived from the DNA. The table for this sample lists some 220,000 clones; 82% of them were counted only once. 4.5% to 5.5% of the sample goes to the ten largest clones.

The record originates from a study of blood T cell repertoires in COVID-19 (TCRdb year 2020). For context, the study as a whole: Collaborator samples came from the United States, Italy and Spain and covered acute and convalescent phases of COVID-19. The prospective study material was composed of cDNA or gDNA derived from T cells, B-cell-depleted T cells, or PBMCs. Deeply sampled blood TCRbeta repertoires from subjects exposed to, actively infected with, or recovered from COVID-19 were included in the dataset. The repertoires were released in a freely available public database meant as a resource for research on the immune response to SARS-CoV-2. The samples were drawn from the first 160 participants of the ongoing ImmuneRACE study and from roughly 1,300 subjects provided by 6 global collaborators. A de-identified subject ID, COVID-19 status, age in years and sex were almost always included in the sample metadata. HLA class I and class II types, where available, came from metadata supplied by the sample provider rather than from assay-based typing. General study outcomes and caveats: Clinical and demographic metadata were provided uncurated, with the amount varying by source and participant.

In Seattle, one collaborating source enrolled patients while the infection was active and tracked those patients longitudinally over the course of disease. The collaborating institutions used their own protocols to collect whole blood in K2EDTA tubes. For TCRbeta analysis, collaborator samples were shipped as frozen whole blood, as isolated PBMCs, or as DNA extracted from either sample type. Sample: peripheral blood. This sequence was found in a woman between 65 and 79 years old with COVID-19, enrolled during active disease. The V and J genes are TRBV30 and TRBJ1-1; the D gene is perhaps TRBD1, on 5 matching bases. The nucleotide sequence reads TGTGCCTGGAGTCTTCGACAGCTGAACACTGAAGCTTTCTTT. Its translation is CAWSLRQLNTEAFF.